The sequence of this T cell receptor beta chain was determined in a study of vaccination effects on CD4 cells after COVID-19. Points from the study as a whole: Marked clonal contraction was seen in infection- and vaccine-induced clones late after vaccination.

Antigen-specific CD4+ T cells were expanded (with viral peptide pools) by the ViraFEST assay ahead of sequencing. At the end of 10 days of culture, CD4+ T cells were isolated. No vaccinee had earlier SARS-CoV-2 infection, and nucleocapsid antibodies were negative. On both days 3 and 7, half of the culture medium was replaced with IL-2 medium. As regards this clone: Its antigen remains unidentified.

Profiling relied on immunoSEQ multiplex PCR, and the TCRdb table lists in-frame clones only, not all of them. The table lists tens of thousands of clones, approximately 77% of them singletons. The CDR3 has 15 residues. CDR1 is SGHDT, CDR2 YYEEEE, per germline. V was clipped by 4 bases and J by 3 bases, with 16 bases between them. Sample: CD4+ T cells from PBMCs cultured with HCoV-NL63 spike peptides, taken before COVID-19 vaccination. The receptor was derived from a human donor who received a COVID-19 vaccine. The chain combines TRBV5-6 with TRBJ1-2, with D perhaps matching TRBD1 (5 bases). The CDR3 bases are TGTGCCAGCAGCCCCGGGGACCGGAGCTACTATGGCTACACCTTC. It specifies CASSPGDRSYYGYTF.